Presented here are 21 T cell receptor beta chains from one specimen sequenced in a study of blood T cell repertoires in COVID-19. The data were produced by immunoSEQ multiplex PCR, yet TCRdb's version contains in-frame clones alone and is incomplete. The table has some 120,000 clones, approximately 80% seen once. Sample: peripheral blood. The source of these receptors is a man aged 35-49 years with active or convalescent COVID-19.

This clone was seen only a few times. V gene TRBV28 combines with J gene TRBJ1-1; perhaps TRBD1 as D (5 bases). The CDR3 sequence is 13 residues long. In germline, CDR1 is MDHEN, CDR2 SYDVKM. Trimming took 8 bases from V and 6 from J, leaving 16 bases between them. This CDR3 reads CASGGGGHPEAFF. CDR3 DNA sequence: TGTGCCAGCGGGGGGGGAGGTCACCCTGAAGCTTTCTTT.

The genes are TRBV10-3 and TRBJ2-6; TRBD1 matches 9 bases. J lost 4 bases, V lost 9 bases, and 10 bases had no gene match. CDR1 and CDR2 (germline): ENHRY, SYGVKD. The CDR3 runs to 16 residues. The DNA of the CDR3 is TGTGCCATTACGGACAGGGGCGGGGTGGGGGCCAACGTCCTGACTTTC. Protein product: CAITDRGGVGANVLTF.

The chain links TRBV27 to TRBJ2-1; 11 bases agree with TRBD2. The CDR3 is 16 amino acids. Trimming took 5 bases from V and 6 from J; bases not matched to a gene: 9. Germline V CDR1 and CDR2: MNHEY, SMNVEV (reference sequence). The CDR3 spells CASSTPLTSGSNEQFF. DNA for the CDR3: TGTGCCAGCAGTACTCCACTTACTAGCGGGAGCAATGAGCAGTTCTTC.

This clone showed up just a few times. The V gene is TRBV6-5, the J gene TRBJ2-1, with 11 bases that match TRBD1. The CDR3 has 14 residues. V shed 7 bases, J shed 8 bases, and the junction held 7 bases outside the gene matches. Germline V gene sequence: CDR1 MNHEY, CDR2 SVGAGI. The CDR3 coding sequence is TGTGCCAGCAATAGGGACAGGGGGATGGATGAGCAGTTCTTC. Amino acids: CASNRDRGMDEQFF.

This sequence joins TRBV7-2 and TRBJ2-5; 15 nucleotides align to TRBD2. CDR3 size: 15 residues. Germline CDR1 is SGHTA and CDR2 is FQGNSA. Trimming cost V 8 bases and J 6 bases; bases outside gene matches: 7. CDR3 protein: CASGAGTSGGKTQYF. The CDR3 nucleotides are TGTGCCAGCGGAGCCGGGACTAGCGGGGGGAAGACCCAGTACTTC.

The rearrangement links TRBV29-1 to TRBJ2-7; D is ambiguous. Germline loops: CDR1 SQVTM, CDR2 ANQGSEA. The CDR3 covers 13 residues. V lost 5 bases and J 2 bases, leaving 13 bases between the germline ends. This CDR3 reads CSVPSDVAYEQYF. The CDR3 region has the DNA TGCAGCGTTCCAAGCGACGTGGCCTACGAGCAGTACTTC.

This chain uses TRBV6-1 with TRBJ2-5; TRBD1 matches at 8 bases. Germline V CDR1 and CDR2: MNHNS, SASEGT. CDR3 length equals 14 residues. Losses at the gene ends were 6 bases for V and 5 bases for J; bases not matched to a gene: 8. In DNA, the CDR3 is TGTGCCAGCAGGCTTGCAGGGGGCAGGGAGACCCAGTACTTC. Its protein product is CASRLAGGRETQYF.

V usage is TRBV11-3 and J usage is TRBJ2-7; 14 bases agree with TRBD2. Germline V lookup: CDR1 SGHNT, CDR2 YENEEA. J gave up 7 bases and V 4 bases, and 21 bases lay outside the gene matches. The CDR3 runs to 20 residues. The CDR3 reads CASSSELPGTSGRQAREQYF. The CDR3 coding sequence is TGTGCCAGCAGCTCAGAGCTCCCCGGGACTAGCGGGAGACAGGCTCGAGAGCAGTACTTC.

The CDR3 sequence is CASSLPQGRGYTF. Written as DNA, the CDR3 is TGTGCCAGCAGTTTACCACAGGGAAGGGGCTACACCTTC. This chain links TRBV28 with TRBJ1-2; possible D gene TRBD1, 6 bases. Germline assignment: CDR1 MDHEN and CDR2 SYDVKM. The CDR3 runs 13 residues. V was trimmed by 2 bases and J by 8 bases, leaving 12 bases between them.

A few counts support this clone. The rearrangement joins TRBV7-9 to TRBJ2-1; D may be TRBD1 (6 bases). The germline V gene encodes CDR1 SEHNR and CDR2 FQNEAQ (reference sequence). The CDR3 is made up of 14 amino acids. The V end lost 6 bases, the J end lost 6 bases, and 15 bases lay between the germline ends. CDR3: CASRRDTGPNEQFF. Here the CDR3 DNA reads TGTGCCAGCAGACGGGACACCGGACCCAATGAGCAGTTCTTC.

J is TRBJ2-5 and V is TRBV4-1, with D possibly TRBD2 on 6 matching bases. The germline V gene has CDR1 MGHRA and CDR2 YSYEKL. The CDR3 totals 20 residues. Trimming left V 0 bases short and J 7 bases short, with 30 bases between. The CDR3 DNA follows: TGCGCCAGCAGCCAAGAACCCTTATTGGGCGGTAGGAGTGGGGGGTGGACCCAGTACTTC. It is translated as CASSQEPLLGGRSGGWTQYF.

The J gene is TRBJ2-3, the V gene TRBV15; 7 nucleotides agree with TRBD2. V was clipped by 0 bases and J by 5 bases; unmatched bases: 8. CDR1 LNHNV and CDR2 YYDKDF come from the germline V gene (reference sequence). The CDR3 covers 16 residues. The CDR3 coding sequence is TGTGCCACCAGCAGAGATGAGTTAACGGGGGGAGATACGCAGTATTTT. It is translated as CATSRDELTGGDTQYF.

The chain recombines TRBV10-2 with TRBJ1-1; the match to TRBD1 covers 8 bases. V lost 4 bases and J lost 1; bases outside the gene matches: 5. Germline V CDR1 and CDR2: WSHSY, SAAADI. The CDR3 loop spans 15 amino acids. The CDR3 loop reads CASSGSGTGNTEAFF. The CDR3 DNA sequence: TGCGCCAGCAGTGGGTCCGGGACAGGGAACACTGAAGCTTTCTTT.

This clone was observed a few times. The CDR3 region is CASSPLRGRDNEQFF. DNA of the CDR3: TGTGCCAGCAGTCCTCTACGAGGGAGGGACAATGAGCAGTTCTTC. The chain recombines TRBV11-2 with TRBJ2-1, with TRBD2 matching over 7 bases. This CDR3 has 15 residues. After removal of 6 bases from V and 5 bases from J, the junction contained 10 bases not matched to a gene. Germline loops: CDR1 SGHAT, CDR2 FQNNGV.

The rearrangement joins TRBV3-1 (or the pseudogene TRBV3-2) to TRBJ1-2, with D maybe TRBD1 (5 bases). The germline V and J ends were trimmed by 2 bases and 9 bases, with 7 bases remaining between them. The CDR3 totals 11 residues. Germline V gene sequence: CDR1 LGHDT, CDR2 YNNKEL (reference sequence). CDR3 coding DNA: TGTGCCAGCAGCCAAACAGGACGCTACACCTTC. Its protein product is CASSQTGRYTF.

The gene calls are TRBV3-1 (or the pseudogene TRBV3-2) and TRBJ1-1; D remains unclear. V lost 6 bases and J lost 1, with 12 bases in between. Germline V CDR1 and CDR2: LGHDT, YNNKEL (reference sequence). CDR3 size: 14 residues. The CDR3: CASSPLRGNTEAFF. DNA for the CDR3: TGTGCCAGCAGTCCCCTCCGCGGGAACACTGAAGCTTTCTTT.

This chain joins TRBV5-5 and TRBJ2-1, with 8 bases that match TRBD2. Looked up from germline, CDR1 is SGHKS and CDR2 is YYEKEE (reference sequence). Trimming took 0 bases from V and 0 from J; bases not matched to a gene: 5. The CDR3 has 17 amino acids. The CDR3 DNA sequence: TGTGCCAGCAGCTTGGGGGCTAGCGGGTTCTCCTACAATGAGCAGTTCTTC. Amino acid sequence: CASSLGASGFSYNEQFF.

V is TRBV5-1 and J is TRBJ2-1; TRBD2 matches 7 bases. J was trimmed by 9 bases and V by 4 bases; bases with no gene match: 7. The CDR3 contains 13 residues. Germline V lookup: CDR1 SGHRS, CDR2 YFSETQ. The CDR3 region has the DNA TGCGCCAGCAGCGGGGACTACCTCGGTGAGCAGTTCTTC. This translates into CASSGDYLGEQFF.

This sequence joins TRBV24-1 and TRBJ2-5; 7 positions agree with TRBD2. This CDR3 has 16 residues. From germline, CDR1 is KGHDR and CDR2 SFDVKD. V lost 0 bases to trimming and J lost 5 bases; unmatched junction nucleotides: 8. The CDR3 protein is CATSDLHFGGKETQYF. Here the CDR3 DNA reads TGTGCCACCAGTGATTTGCATTTCGGGGGGAAGGAGACCCAGTACTTC.

This clone was seen just once. This chain connects TRBV3-1 (or the pseudogene TRBV3-2) to TRBJ2-2; D uncertain. The germline V and J ends were trimmed by 0 bases and 6 bases, with 8 bases remaining between them. Germline CDR1 and CDR2: LGHDT and YNNKEL (reference sequence). The CDR3 extends over 14 amino acids. DNA of the CDR3: TGTGCCAGCAGCCAAGATCGAAGCGCCGGGGAGCTGTTTTTT. Residues: CASSQDRSAGELFF.

The chain uses TRBV18 and TRBJ2-5, with 8 bases identical to TRBD1. CDR3 size: 15 residues. Germline CDR1 KGHSH, CDR2 LQKENI. The V and J ends lost 4 bases and 3 bases, in that order; junction bases with no gene match: 7. The CDR3 DNA sequence: TGTGCCAGCTCACTCCGGACAGGGTCAGAAGAGACCCAGTACTTC. Its translation is CASSLRTGSEETQYF. Full variable domain (outside the CDR3, taken from reference TRBV18 and TRBJ2-5): NAGVMQNPRHLVRRRGQEARLRCSPMKGHSHVYWYRQLPEEGLKFMVYLQKENIIDESGMPKERFSAEFPKEGPSILRIQQVVRGDSAAYFCASSLRTGSEETQYFGPGTRLLVL.